Below, 20 T cell receptor beta chains from the same sample are listed, as sequenced in a study of blood T cell repertoires in COVID-19. TCRdb keeps only in-frame clones here, not all; method: immunoSEQ multiplex PCR. The data contain more than 35,000 clones, about 89% of them singletons. Source material: peripheral blood. Receptor source: a human donor in a cohort sampled during active COVID-19.

This chain uses TRBV7-6 with TRBJ2-7; 10 positions agree with TRBD2. The CDR3 consists of 15 residues. V lost 5 bases to trimming and J lost 6 bases; unmatched junction nucleotides: 10. The V gene's germline CDR1 is SGHVS and CDR2 FNYEAQ. The CDR3 protein is CASSKRSGGQGEQYF. The DNA of the CDR3 is TGTGCCAGCAGCAAACGTAGCGGGGGGCAGGGCGAGCAGTACTTC.

This chain uses TRBV19 with TRBJ2-7, with 9 nucleotides matching TRBD1. Trimming at V came to 10 bases and at J to 4 bases, leaving 2 bases not matched to a gene. This CDR3 is 11 amino acids long. Germline values: CDR1 LNHDA, CDR2 SQIVND (reference sequence). The CDR3 DNA is TGTGCCACGGGACAGGGATACGAGCAGTACTTC. It specifies CATGQGYEQYF.

The count of this clone is one. The V gene is TRBV5-1, the J gene TRBJ2-1, with 8 bases fitting TRBD2. CDR1 and CDR2 from the germline V gene are SGHRS and YFSETQ. Losses at the gene ends were 4 bases for V and 8 bases for J; bases not matched to a gene: 8. There are 14 residues in the CDR3. CDR3 loop: CASSTGLGADEQFF. The CDR3 nucleotides are TGCGCCAGCAGCACGGGACTAGGGGCCGATGAGCAGTTCTTC.

The chain has TRBV6-5 and TRBJ1-4; D not certain. The CDR3 has 15 residues. CDR1 and CDR2 from the germline V gene are MNHEY and SVGAGI. Trimming removed 5 bases at V and 3 bases at J, with 13 bases between. CDR3 sequence reads: CASSTRGTSNEKLFF. The CDR3 DNA follows: TGTGCCAGCAGTACCCGGGGAACCTCTAATGAAAAACTGTTTTTT.

The gene calls are TRBV5-1 and TRBJ1-4; D gene uncertain. CDR3 size: 14 residues. Trimming removed 0 bases at V and 7 bases at J, with 10 bases between. Germline V CDR1 and CDR2: SGHRS, YFSETQ. CDR3 residues: CASSLGQEGEKLFF. For the CDR3, the DNA is TGCGCCAGCAGCTTGGGGCAGGAGGGTGAAAAACTGTTTTTT.

In DNA, the CDR3 is TGTGCCAGCAGCTTTGGAGGGGCTGTTAAGGCTGAGCAGTTCTTC. As protein: CASSFGGAVKAEQFF. V gene TRBV11-3 combines with J gene TRBJ2-1; TRBD2 is a possible D gene (6 bases). The CDR3 has 15 amino acids. Trimming stripped 3 bases from V and 9 bases from J, with 18 bases between. Germline V gene sequence: CDR1 SGHNT, CDR2 YENEEA.

This sequence joins TRBV18 and TRBJ1-2, with TRBD1 matching 10 bases. CDR3 size: 16 residues. CDR1 KGHSH and CDR2 LQKENI come from the germline V gene. V was pared by 3 bases and J by 0 bases, with 4 bases of the junction left unmatched. This CDR3 is CASSPQTGGANYGYTF. CDR3 nucleotides: TGTGCCAGCTCACCTCAGACAGGGGGCGCTAACTATGGCTACACCTTC.

The V call is TRBV3-1 (or the pseudogene TRBV3-2), the J call TRBJ2-7, with 8 bases fitting TRBD1. The junction had 7 bases not matched to a gene; V was cut back by 2 bases and J by 7 bases. Germline V lookup: CDR1 LGHDT, CDR2 YNNKEL (reference sequence). CDR3 length: 14 amino acids. The CDR3, as DNA: TGTGCCAGCAGCCAAATGACAGGGGTAGGGGAGCAGTACTTC. Its translation is CASSQMTGVGEQYF.

This clone was counted between two and nine times. The chain has TRBV4-1 and TRBJ1-2; 7 bases fit TRBD1. V was pared by 1 base and J by 9 bases, with 5 bases of the junction left unmatched. Germline loops: CDR1 MGHRA, CDR2 YSYEKL. The CDR3 length is 13 residues. In DNA, the CDR3 is TGCGCCAGCAGCCAAGGGCCCAGGGGGAGCTACACCTTC. Its translation: CASSQGPRGSYTF.

This rearrangement joins TRBV9 to TRBJ2-7, with D maybe TRBD2 (6 bases). The CDR3 has 15 amino acids. Per germline, CDR1 SGDLS and CDR2 YYNGEE. Between the trimmed V and J ends, which lost 5 bases and 1 base, there was a span of 16 bases. CDR3 sequence: CASRREQWGSYEQYF. The CDR3 DNA is TGTGCCAGCAGACGGGAGCAATGGGGGTCCTACGAGCAGTACTTC.

This clone was counted a few times. CDR3 sequence: CASSKGFRDRGVMNTEAFF. CDR3 nucleotides: TGTGCCAGCAGCAAAGGTTTTCGCGACAGGGGGGTCATGAACACTGAAGCTTTCTTT. The chain combines TRBV21-1 with TRBJ1-1; the listed D gene, TRBD1, was not tested against the DNA. TRBV21-1 is shown as a pseudogene. This CDR3 spans 19 amino acids.

This rearrangement joins TRBV6-2 or TRBV6-3 to TRBJ1-5, with unresolved D. The CDR3 consists of 15 residues. V lost 2 bases, J lost 2 bases, and 10 bases lay in between. The germline gives CDR1 MNHEY, CDR2 SVGEGT. This CDR3 reads CASSYGGWGNQPQHF. In nucleotides, the CDR3 is TGTGCCAGCAGTTACGGAGGGTGGGGCAATCAGCCCCAGCATTTT.

Only one count was recorded for this clone. The chain has TRBV30 and TRBJ2-7; D remains ambiguous. Per the germline V gene, CDR1 is GTSNPN and CDR2 is SVGIG (reference sequence). Trimming cost V 0 bases and J 6 bases, with 6 bases left between them. The CDR3 covers 11 residues. The CDR3 bases are TGTGCCTGGAGTGTGGCTTTCGAGCAGTACTTC. This encodes CAWSVAFEQYF.

V is TRBV3-1 (or the pseudogene TRBV3-2) and J is TRBJ2-1, with 9 bases fitting TRBD1. Unmatched junction bases numbered 6, after V lost 4 bases and J lost 5 bases. There are 15 residues in the CDR3. CDR1 is LGHDT, CDR2 YNNKEL, per germline (reference sequence). CDR3 protein: CASSLTGGPHNEQFF. For the CDR3, the DNA is TGTGCCAGCAGCCTAACAGGGGGCCCCCACAATGAGCAGTTCTTC.

This chain connects TRBV19 to TRBJ1-2; no reliable D call. CDR1 and CDR2 from the germline V gene are LNHDA and SQIVND (reference sequence). CDR3 length equals 14 residues. The V end lost 3 bases, the J end lost 8 bases, and 16 bases lay between the germline ends. DNA for the CDR3: TGTGCCAGTAGTATGGGAGACACGGTTGACGGCTACACCTTC. Encoded protein: CASSMGDTVDGYTF.

V is TRBV5-1 and J is TRBJ2-7; maybe TRBD1 (6 bases). Germline values: CDR1 SGHRS, CDR2 YFSETQ. Trimming took off 5 bases at V and 7 bases at J, with 19 bases between the two ends. The CDR3 consists of 14 residues. CDR3 nucleotide sequence: TGCGCCAGCAGGTTCAGCGACAGGCCGGGGGAGCAGTACTTC. This encodes CASRFSDRPGEQYF.

The chain carries TRBV5-1 and TRBJ2-6; D is unclear. This CDR3 contains 20 residues. CDR1 and CDR2 from the germline V gene are SGHRS and YFSETQ. Trimming took off 0 bases at V and 0 bases at J, with 19 bases between the two ends. DNA of the CDR3: TGCGCCAGCAGCTTGGCCGGTTTTAGGAGTTTCGGCTCTGGGGCCAACGTCCTGACTTTC. It is translated as CASSLAGFRSFGSGANVLTF.

This chain's CDR3 is CASSRRTGGGNTEAFF. The CDR3 DNA follows: TGTGCCAGCAGCCGGAGGACAGGCGGTGGGAACACTGAAGCTTTCTTT. The chain uses TRBV2 and TRBJ1-1; 7 bases match TRBD1. CDR1 is SNHLY and CDR2 is FYNNEI in the germline V gene. The length of the CDR3 is 16 residues. J gave up 1 base and V 6 bases, and 11 bases lay outside the gene matches.

This clone was seen a single time. Written as DNA, the CDR3 is TGTGCCAGCAGCTACCGACGGACAGGGGGAAATGGCGGGATAAGGACAGATACGCAGTATTTT. Translated, it gives CASSYRRTGGNGGIRTDTQYF. The chain has TRBV13 and TRBJ2-3, with TRBD1 matching over 10 bases. With V trimmed by 4 bases and J by 3 bases, 22 bases remained unmatched. CDR1 is PRHDT and CDR2 is FYEKMQ in the germline V gene (reference sequence). This CDR3 comprises 21 residues.

The V call is TRBV14, the J call TRBJ1-2; TRBD1 aligns across 8 bases. The junction had 10 bases not matched to a gene; V was cut back by 4 bases and J by 6 bases. Looked up from germline, CDR1 is SGHDN and CDR2 is FVKESK. The CDR3 totals 15 residues. The CDR3 is CASSPRTGLLHGYTF. Here the CDR3 DNA reads TGTGCCAGCAGCCCTCGGACAGGGCTATTACATGGCTACACCTTC. The variable domain in full, completed from reference TRBV14 and TRBJ1-2, reads EAGVTQFPSHSVIEKGQTVTLRCDPISGHDNLYWYRRVMGKEIKFLLHFVKESKQDESGMPNNRFLAERTGGTYSTLKVQPAELEDSGVYFCASSPRTGLLHGYTFGSGTRLTVV.